The TCR beta chain described here comes from a study of blood T cell repertoires in COVID-19. Across the study: Acute-phase and convalescent COVID-19 samples originated in the United States, Italy and Spain.

This table comes from immunoSEQ multiplex PCR, and its TCRdb copy is limited to in-frame clones, with some not included. The repertoire holds over 70,000 clones, with around 84% as singletons. The V and J ends lost 5 bases and 8 bases respectively, with 12 bases between them. Germline CDR1 SGHVS, CDR2 FNYEAQ. The CDR3 contains 12 residues. This sequence was found in a man aged 55 to 70 with COVID-19, enrolled during active disease. The source material was peripheral blood. This rearrangement joins TRBV7-6 to TRBJ1-2; D ambiguous. The CDR3 sequence is CASSLILEGYTF. DNA of the CDR3: TGTGCCAGCAGCCTAATCCTAGAAGGCTACACCTTC.